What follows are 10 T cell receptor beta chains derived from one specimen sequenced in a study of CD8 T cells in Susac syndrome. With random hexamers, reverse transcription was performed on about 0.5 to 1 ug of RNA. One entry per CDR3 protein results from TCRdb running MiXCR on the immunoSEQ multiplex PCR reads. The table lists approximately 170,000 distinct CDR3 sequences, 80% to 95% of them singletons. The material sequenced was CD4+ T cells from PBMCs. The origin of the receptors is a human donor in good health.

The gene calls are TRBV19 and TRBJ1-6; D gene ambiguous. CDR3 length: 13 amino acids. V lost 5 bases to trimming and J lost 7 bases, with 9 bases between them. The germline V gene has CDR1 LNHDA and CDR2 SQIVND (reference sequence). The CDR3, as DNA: TGTGCCAGTAGTGAAGGGAACAATTCACCCCTCCACTTT. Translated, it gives CASSEGNNSPLHF.

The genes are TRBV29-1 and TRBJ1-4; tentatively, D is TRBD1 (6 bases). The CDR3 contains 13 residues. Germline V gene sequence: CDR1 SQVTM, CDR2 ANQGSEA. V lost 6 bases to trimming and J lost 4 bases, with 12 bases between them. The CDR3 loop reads CSVQGTHNEKLFF. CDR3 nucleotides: TGCAGCGTCCAAGGGACACATAATGAAAAACTGTTTTTT. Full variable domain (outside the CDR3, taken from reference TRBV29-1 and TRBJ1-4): SAVISQKPSRDICQRGTSLTIQCQVDSQVTMMFWYRQQPGQSLTLIATANQGSEATYESGFVIDKFPISRPNLTFSTLTVSNMSPEDSSIYLCSVQGTHNEKLFFGSGTQLSVL.

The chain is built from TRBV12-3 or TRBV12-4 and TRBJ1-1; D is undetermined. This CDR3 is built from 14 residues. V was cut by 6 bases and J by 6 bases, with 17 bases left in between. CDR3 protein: CASRPLSEGPEAFF. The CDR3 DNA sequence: TGTGCCAGCAGGCCCCTGTCGGAGGGCCCTGAAGCTTTCTTT.

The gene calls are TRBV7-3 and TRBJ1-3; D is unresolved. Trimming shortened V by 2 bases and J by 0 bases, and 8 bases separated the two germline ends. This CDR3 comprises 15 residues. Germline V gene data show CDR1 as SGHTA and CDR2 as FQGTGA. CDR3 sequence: CASSLAGSSGNTIYF. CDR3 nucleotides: TGTGCCAGCAGCTTAGCCGGGAGCTCTGGAAACACCATATATTTT. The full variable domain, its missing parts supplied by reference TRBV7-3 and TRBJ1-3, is GAGVSQTPSNKVTEKGKYVELRCDPISGHTALYWYRQSLGQGPEFLIYFQGTGAADDSGLPNDRFFAVRPEGSVSTLKIQRTERGDSAVYLCASSLAGSSGNTIYFGEGSWLTVV.

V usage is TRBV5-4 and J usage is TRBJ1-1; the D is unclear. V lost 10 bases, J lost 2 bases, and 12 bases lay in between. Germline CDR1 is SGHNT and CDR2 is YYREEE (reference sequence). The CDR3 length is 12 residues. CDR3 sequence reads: CAAGRTNTEAFF. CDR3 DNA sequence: TGTGCCGCGGGCCGGACCAACACTGAAGCTTTCTTT.

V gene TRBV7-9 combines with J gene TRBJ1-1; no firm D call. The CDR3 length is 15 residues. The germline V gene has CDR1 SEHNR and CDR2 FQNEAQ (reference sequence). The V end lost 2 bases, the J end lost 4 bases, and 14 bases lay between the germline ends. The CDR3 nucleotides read TGTGCCAGCAGCTTATTTGGGAATTCAGGCACTGAAGCTTTCTTT. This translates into CASSLFGNSGTEAFF.

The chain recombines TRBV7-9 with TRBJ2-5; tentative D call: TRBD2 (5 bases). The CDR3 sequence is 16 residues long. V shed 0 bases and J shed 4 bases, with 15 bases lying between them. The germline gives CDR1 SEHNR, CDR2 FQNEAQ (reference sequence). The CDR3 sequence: CASSLAVTRRSETQYF. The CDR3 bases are TGTGCCAGCAGCTTAGCAGTCACGAGGAGGTCAGAGACCCAGTACTTC.

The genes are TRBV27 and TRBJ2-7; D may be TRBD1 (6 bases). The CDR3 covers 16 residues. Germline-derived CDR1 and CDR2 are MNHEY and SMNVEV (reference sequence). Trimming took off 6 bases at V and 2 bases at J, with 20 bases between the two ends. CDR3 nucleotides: TGTGCCAGCAGCAACTTTTTGTCCGCAGGGGCCTACGAGCAGTACTTC. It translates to CASSNFLSAGAYEQYF.

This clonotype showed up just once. CDR3 sequence reads: CASKGANYGYTF. The CDR3, as DNA: TGTGCCAGCAAGGGGGCTAACTATGGCTACACCTTC. V is TRBV2 and J is TRBJ1-2; D might be TRBD1 (6 bases). The CDR3 runs 12 residues. V lost 7 bases, J lost 0 bases, and 6 bases lay in between. Germline values: CDR1 SNHLY, CDR2 FYNNEI.

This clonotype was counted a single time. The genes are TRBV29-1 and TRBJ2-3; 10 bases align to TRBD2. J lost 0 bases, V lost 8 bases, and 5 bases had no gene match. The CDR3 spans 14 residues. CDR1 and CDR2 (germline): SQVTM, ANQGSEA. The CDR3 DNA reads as TGCAGCTCGACTAGCGGGCCTAGCACAGATACGCAGTATTTT. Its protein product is CSSTSGPSTDTQYF.